This is a list of T cell receptor beta chains from one sample in a study of graft-versus-host responses after intestinal transplantation. No antigen has been assigned to these receptors. Here immunoSEQ multiplex PCR was the method, and the copy in TCRdb shows in-frame clones only, minus some. Among roughly 130,000 clones listed, roughly 91% were seen once. The sample was unstimulated CD4+ T cells sorted from spleen or lymph node cells, taken before intestinal transplant. All receptors come from a human donor who received an intestinal transplant. The CDR3 runs from the conserved cysteine through the conserved F or W. D genes are given only for firm matches. Some rows have no size entry. The others give once, few or many, or a class for an expanded clone.

J	V	size	D	CDR3	DNA
TRBJ1-2	TRBV28	NA	TRBD1	CASSAPGQTYGYTF	TGTGCCAGCAGTGCCCCGGGACAGACCTATGGCTACACCTTC
TRBJ1-5	TRBV6-6	NA	NA	CASSYGAGAKNQPQHF	TGTGCCAGCAGTTACGGGGCAGGGGCTAAAAATCAGCCCCAGCATTTT
TRBJ1-2	TRBV6-1	NA	TRBD1	CASSESGQNIVIYGYTF	TGTGCCAGCAGTGAATCGGGACAGAACATAGTAATCTATGGCTACACCTTC
TRBJ1-4	TRBV5-1	NA	TRBD1	CASSLQGAREKLFF	TGCGCCAGCAGCTTACAGGGGGCTAGGGAAAAACTGTTTTTT
TRBJ2-7	TRBV7-6	NA	TRBD2	CASSLAPPSGGSTYEQYF	TGTGCCAGCAGCTTAGCCCCACCCAGCGGCGGGAGCACGTACGAGCAGTACTTC
TRBJ2-1	TRBV7-6	once	NA	CASSFRTGADNEQFF	TGTGCCAGCAGCTTTCGAACAGGCGCAGACAATGAGCAGTTCTTC
TRBJ2-1	TRBV28	NA	TRBD2	CASSGRLAGRDEQFF	TGTGCCAGCAGCGGAAGACTAGCGGGAAGGGATGAGCAGTTCTTC
TRBJ1-2	TRBV28	NA	NA	CASSFSVDSYGYTF	TGTGCCAGCAGTTTTTCGGTGGACAGTTATGGCTACACCTTC
TRBJ2-7	TRBV28	NA	NA	CASSLEQIYEQYF	TGTGCCAGCAGTTTGGAACAAATCTACGAGCAGTACTTC
TRBJ1-6	TRBV18	few	TRBD1	CASSPPTIGQGRSPLHF	TGTGCCAGCTCACCACCGACGATCGGACAGGGACGGTCACCCCTCCACTTT
TRBJ1-2	TRBV7-2	NA	NA	CASSFGLPATGYTF	TGTGCCAGCAGCTTTGGGCTACCGGCGACTGGCTACACCTTC
TRBJ2-3	TRBV10-3	NA	NA	CAISPEGPTDTQYF	TGTGCCATCAGTCCGGAGGGCCCCACGGATACGCAGTATTTT
TRBJ2-1	TRBV7-2	NA	NA	CASDEPTRSASSYNEQFF	TGTGCCAGCGACGAACCGACAAGGAGCGCGAGCTCCTACAATGAGCAGTTCTTC
TRBJ2-7	TRBV9	NA	NA	CASSVASGTGIYEQYF	TGTGCCAGCAGCGTAGCTTCGGGGACTGGAATCTACGAGCAGTACTTC
TRBJ2-1	TRBV6-6	NA	TRBD2	CASSNERGSYNEQFF	TGTGCCAGCAGCAACGAGCGGGGTTCCTACAATGAGCAGTTCTTC
TRBJ2-2	TRBV4-2	NA	NA	CASSQGSKWEANTGELFF	TGTGCCAGCAGCCAAGGTTCGAAGTGGGAAGCGAACACCGGGGAGCTGTTTTTT
TRBJ2-7	TRBV30	NA	TRBD1	CAWSVRDRGYEQYF	TGTGCCTGGAGTGTACGGGACAGGGGGTACGAGCAGTACTTC
TRBJ2-7	TRBV19	NA	TRBD2	CASSIGGGGYEQYF	TGTGCCAGTAGTATCGGCGGGGGGGGATACGAGCAGTACTTC
TRBJ2-3	TRBV5-6	NA	NA	CASSLGRHRTDTQYF	TGTGCCAGCAGCTTGGGTAGACACCGCACAGATACGCAGTATTTT
TRBJ1-5	TRBV6-1	NA	TRBD1	CASRAGGGNQPQHF	TGTGCCAGCAGAGCAGGGGGCGGTAATCAGCCCCAGCATTTT
TRBJ2-6	TRBV15	NA	TRBD1	CATSRGAGTGVLGGANVLTF	TGTGCCACCAGCAGGGGCGCCGGGACAGGGGTGCTAGGAGGGGCCAACGTCCTGACTTTC
TRBJ1-5	TRBV19	NA	NA	CASSSDGYQIQPQHF	TGTGCCAGTAGTTCGGACGGATACCAGATACAGCCCCAGCATTTT
TRBJ2-1	TRBV7-2	NA	NA	CASSFVYGDEQFF	TGTGCCAGCAGCTTCGTCTATGGGGATGAGCAGTTCTTC
TRBJ1-2	TRBV27	NA	TRBD1	CASSFRGRAGYTF	TGTGCCAGCAGTTTCAGGGGGCGGGCTGGCTACACCTTC
TRBJ1-5	TRBV30	NA	NA	CAWSPSENQPQHF	TGTGCCTGGAGTCCCTCGGAAAATCAGCCCCAGCATTTT
TRBJ2-7	TRBV28	NA	NA	CASSYGADYGIEQYF	TGTGCCAGCAGTTACGGGGCCGATTACGGGATCGAGCAGTACTTC
TRBJ1-3	TRBV11-2	NA	NA	CASSLVPNENTIYF	TGTGCCAGCAGCTTAGTTCCAAACGAAAACACCATATATTTT
TRBJ2-4	TRBV9	NA	TRBD2	CASSETLAGGAKKNIQYF	TGTGCCAGCAGCGAGACACTAGCGGGAGGTGCAAAGAAAAACATTCAGTACTTC
TRBJ2-1	TRBV18	NA	TRBD2	CASSRPGGPRNEQFF	TGTGCCAGCTCACGACCGGGAGGGCCGCGCAATGAGCAGTTCTTC
TRBJ2-3	TRBV6-1	NA	NA	CASWADTQYF	TGTGCCAGCTGGGCGGATACGCAGTATTTT
TRBJ2-3	TRBV5-4	NA	NA	CASSPTRRGDTQYF	TGTGCCAGCAGCCCGACCCGCCGGGGGGATACGCAGTATTTT
TRBJ1-1	TRBV5-1	NA	NA	CASSLGADTEAFF	TGCGCCAGCAGCTTGGGGGCGGACACTGAAGCTTTCTTT
TRBJ2-7	TRBV19	NA	TRBD2	CASSIAGGPYEQYF	TGTGCCAGTAGTATAGCGGGAGGGCCCTACGAGCAGTACTTC
TRBJ2-3	TRBV19	NA	TRBD2	CASSIDRGLALADTQYF	TGTGCCAGTAGTATAGATCGGGGACTAGCTTTGGCAGATACGCAGTATTTT
TRBJ2-1	TRBV25-1	NA	NA	CASSELSYNEQFF	TGTGCCAGCAGTGAACTCTCCTACAATGAGCAGTTCTTC
TRBJ1-5	TRBV11-3	NA	NA	CASSLVLVPDGAEMAQHF	TGTGCCAGCAGCTTAGTATTAGTCCCGGACGGGGCAGAAATGGCCCAGCATTTT
TRBJ2-6	TRBV5-1	NA	NA	CASSWDSGANVLTF	TGCGCCAGCAGCTGGGACTCTGGGGCCAACGTCCTGACTTTC
TRBJ1-1	TRBV4-2	once	NA	CASSVDRELEAFF	TGTGCCAGCAGCGTCGATCGGGAGCTTGAAGCTTTCTTT
TRBJ2-1	TRBV10-1	NA	TRBD1	CASGTGGGEQFF	TGCGCCAGTGGGACAGGGGGGGGTGAGCAGTTCTTC
TRBJ1-2	TRBV11-2	once	NA	CASSLDGGHTVYGYTF	TGTGCCAGCAGCTTAGATGGGGGACACACAGTCTATGGCTACACCTTC
TRBJ1-2	TRBV18	NA	TRBD1	CASSNRGRPNYGYTF	TGTGCCAGCTCGAACAGGGGGCGACCTAACTATGGCTACACCTTC
TRBJ1-6	TRBV18	NA	NA	CASSPKGMDSPLHF	TGTGCCAGCTCACCAAAGGGGATGGATTCACCCCTCCACTTT
TRBJ2-3	TRBV18	NA	TRBD1	CASSPRDRRTDTQYF	TGTGCCAGCTCACCACGGGACAGACGCACAGATACGCAGTATTTT